This T cell receptor (beta chain) is drawn from a study of regulatory T cells in long-lasting Graves disease (dated by TCRdb to the early 2020s). Concerning the study at large: Persistent Graves' disease meant more than 5 years of antithyroid drug treatment with TSH receptor autoantibodies that stayed positive. Patients with persistent Graves' disease were compared with patients with newly diagnosed Graves' disease using TCR sequencing and RNA sequencing of peripheral blood. The study was registered as a clinical trial and conducted in China. A total of some 35 samples underwent TCR sequencing, from some 13 patients with persistent Graves' disease and around 20 patients with newly diagnosed Graves' disease. Antithyroid drugs had been taken for roughly 10 years on average by persistent Graves' disease patients in the clinical cohort.

At least ten counts were recorded for this clonotype. The antigen it binds to is not known. No per-base quality is available; no much larger clone lies one base away. The time point label on this specimen signifies: persistent/refractory GD, antithyroid drugs over 5 years with positive TRAb. For both TCR sequencing and RNA sequencing, RNA was extracted from PBMCs using TRIzol. The diagnosis of Graves' disease was made according to American Thyroid Association guidelines. Patients were recruited from an endocrinology department in Xi'an, China. From each patient, 8 to 10 milliliters of peripheral blood was collected into an EDTA anticoagulant tube. PBMCs were isolated by Ficoll Paque Plus density gradient separation without further T cell sorting. An Agilent 2100 Bioanalyzer and agarose gel were used to check RNA quality, while a NanoDrop 2000 measured RNA concentration. Paper-wide results and their limitations: Compared with newly diagnosed patients, patients with persistent Graves' disease had lower TCR Shannon entropy and fewer highly expanded clones, which suggests clonal expansion. The authors noted that the small sample size was a limitation that may lower accuracy. Patients with persistent disease shared more public clonotypes (around 3,000) than newly diagnosed patients did (more than 900). Peripheral blood alone was examined, since thyroid tissue, which constituted the primary lesion, could not be accessed. Sequencing and analysis were restricted to the TCR beta chain. Persistent disease showed preferential use of TRBV28, TRBJ1-2 and TRBJ2-5, whereas newly diagnosed disease favored TRBV20-1 and TRBJ2-1.

Library construction relied on multiplex PCR. Reads for this sample came from an Illumina HiSeq 4000. iRepertoire HTBI primers and Arm-PCR amplification of CDR3 regions were used to construct TCR beta libraries. Before sequencing, the PCR products went through gel purification. The paper's data handling went like this. A total of around 59 TRBV and more than twelve TRBJ segments were identified across samples and were used for gene usage analysis of CDR3 amino acid clonotypes. Filtered high-quality paired reads were merged into contigs using COPE and FqMerger. BLAST was used to align contigs to IMGT TRBV, TRBD and TRBJ reference genes, with CDR3 defined following IMGT. Any clonotype with a frequency above 0.1% was classified as a highly expanded clone. Shannon entropy was used to measure repertoire diversity, and the Gini coefficient was used to measure V-J evenness. Public clonotypes were defined as clonotypes shared by more than one individual. TCRdb cleaned the public reads at Q25 with fastp, built clones with MiXCR and kept in-frame beta chains. Here each entry gathers all rows of one CDR3 protein and keeps the most common genes and DNA. These V and J calls rely on TCRdb rather than the paper's analysis. This sample lists over 250,000 distinct CDR3 sequences; roughly a fifth were detected once. The ten largest clonotypes hold about 56% of the sample.

CDR1 and CDR2 were assigned from the germline V gene (reference sequence) as MNHEY and SMNVEV. The CDR3 contains 13 residues, cysteine and phenylalanine counted. Solely the CDR3 DNA is kept, with 39 bases framed from the first base. V is shortened by 3 bases, J by 4 bases, and the region joining them spans 7 bases. The sequencing here drew on peripheral blood mononuclear cells (PBMCs), taken when the disease was refractory, from a patient treated with antithyroid drugs. The sequence was collected from a female donor with Graves disease. The V and J genes are TRBV27 and TRBJ1-5, with the D segment identity uncertain. The DNA sequence reads TGTGCCAGCAGTTTCCAGTCAAATCAGCCCCAGCATTTT. Its amino acids are CASSFQSNQPQHF.